What follows are 26 T cell receptor beta chains derived from one specimen sequenced in a study of blood T cell repertoires in COVID-19. Here immunoSEQ multiplex PCR was the method, and the copy in TCRdb shows in-frame clones only, minus some. This table has around 200,000 clones, more than 75% appearing once. The sequencing input was peripheral blood. The receptors shown here come from a man aged 35 to 55 with active or convalescent COVID-19.

The CDR3 loop is CASYVEGAMTGELFF. The CDR3 nucleotides read TGTGCCAGCTACGTGGAGGGAGCTATGACCGGGGAGCTGTTTTTT. The chain couples TRBV18 to TRBJ2-2, with D perhaps matching TRBD2 (6 bases). The germline CDR1 and CDR2 sequences are KGHSH and LQKENI. This CDR3 is built from 15 residues. V gave up 7 bases and J gave up 5 bases, with 17 bases separating them.

The sample holds one count of this clone. V usage is TRBV30 and J usage is TRBJ1-6; possible D gene TRBD1, 5 bases. Germline V gene data show CDR1 as GTSNPN and CDR2 as SVGIG (reference sequence). The V end was cut by 2 bases, the J end by 10 bases, with 15 bases between. The CDR3 spans 14 residues. The CDR3, as DNA: TGTGCCTGGAGTATGTACGGGTCAGGGTCACCCCTCCACTTT. Protein product: CAWSMYGSGSPLHF.

The count of this clone is one. Other DNA variants within this sample encode the same CDR3. The CDR3 protein is CASSVVSGGYNEQFF. The CDR3 bases are TGTGCCAGCAGCGTAGTCAGCGGGGGCTACAATGAGCAGTTCTTC. The chain employs TRBV9 and TRBJ2-1; 8 bases are shared with TRBD2. This CDR3 has 15 amino acids. The V gene end was trimmed by 0 bases and the J gene end by 3 bases; junction bases not matched to a gene: 2. Germline values: CDR1 SGDLS, CDR2 YYNGEE.

V and J are TRBV5-6 and TRBJ2-3; D perhaps matches TRBD1 (6 bases). Germline CDR1 reads SGHDT; CDR2 reads YYEEEE. This CDR3 region has 14 residues. Trimming shortened V by 3 bases and J by 1 base, and 9 bases separated the two germline ends. The CDR3 loop is CASSWDIRTDTQYF. CDR3 DNA: TGTGCCAGCAGCTGGGACATACGCACAGATACGCAGTATTTT.

J is TRBJ1-6 and V is TRBV9; D uncertain. The CDR3 covers 16 residues. Germline loops: CDR1 SGDLS, CDR2 YYNGEE. V lost 1 base to trimming and J lost 10 bases, with 18 bases between them. CDR3 coding DNA: TGTGCCAGCAGCGTATACCCCGGGTCTCTTGGCTCACCCCTCCACTTT. This encodes CASSVYPGSLGSPLHF.

V usage is TRBV5-1 and J usage is TRBJ1-1; D gene unclear. In germline, CDR1 is SGHRS, CDR2 YFSETQ. The CDR3 runs 14 residues. Trimming removed 4 bases at V and 4 bases at J, with 14 bases between. CDR3 residues: CASSAESRFTEAFF. The CDR3 nucleotides are TGCGCCAGCAGCGCTGAGTCCAGGTTCACTGAAGCTTTCTTT.

The chain links TRBV19 to TRBJ2-7; 10 positions match TRBD1. The CDR3 runs 14 residues. V dropped 3 bases and J dropped 4; count of bases not matched to a gene: 3. Germline V lookup: CDR1 LNHDA, CDR2 SQIVND (reference sequence). CDR3: CASSMGTGDYEQYF. Written as DNA, the CDR3 is TGTGCCAGTAGTATGGGGACAGGGGATTACGAGCAGTACTTC.

V gene TRBV19 combines with J gene TRBJ2-7; TRBD1 aligns across 10 bases. The germline V gene encodes CDR1 LNHDA and CDR2 SQIVND (reference sequence). There are 15 residues in the CDR3. J lost 5 bases, V lost 5 bases, and 9 bases had no gene match. This chain's CDR3 is CASSPRQGAMNEQYF. The CDR3 DNA reads TGTGCCAGTAGTCCCCGACAGGGGGCAATGAACGAGCAGTACTTC.

The gene calls are TRBV18 and TRBJ1-1; D is undetermined. The CDR3 covers 13 residues. Trimming pared 2 bases from V and 3 bases from J, leaving 7 bases between. The germline gives CDR1 KGHSH, CDR2 LQKENI. DNA of the CDR3: TGTGCCAGCTCACCAATTGCGTACACTGAAGCTTTCTTT. Encoded protein: CASSPIAYTEAFF.

This clone showed up just once. V usage is TRBV5-5 and J usage is TRBJ2-1; maybe TRBD2 (7 bases). The V gene lost 2 bases and the J gene lost 4 bases, with 16 bases spanning the gap. The CDR3 is made up of 16 amino acids. Per the germline V gene, CDR1 is SGHKS and CDR2 is YYEKEE (reference sequence). CDR3 in DNA: TGTGCCAGCAGCTTACTACAGGGAGGGCGATACAATGAGCAGTTCTTC. Translated, it gives CASSLLQGGRYNEQFF.

This chain's CDR3 is CASSPTGTSGSYSYEQYF. Here the CDR3 DNA reads TGTGCCAGCTCACCAACGGGGACTAGCGGGTCGTATTCCTACGAGCAGTACTTC. The rearrangement uses TRBV18 and TRBJ2-7; 12 positions match TRBD2. The ends lost 2 bases at V and 1 base at J; junction bases unmatched: 9. The CDR3 has 18 residues. Germline V gives CDR1 KGHSH, CDR2 LQKENI.

The rearrangement uses TRBV6-5 and TRBJ1-2, with a weak D call TRBD1 (5 bases). Trimming removed 2 bases at V and 6 bases at J, with 13 bases between. The germline V gene has CDR1 MNHEY and CDR2 SVGAGI. The CDR3 has 14 residues. The CDR3 reads CASSYLSGRDGYTF. CDR3 bases: TGTGCCAGCAGTTACCTATCAGGGAGGGATGGCTACACCTTC.

The chain links TRBV4-1 to TRBJ1-3, with 7 bases fitting TRBD1. The CDR3 loop spans 16 amino acids. Germline V gene sequence: CDR1 MGHRA, CDR2 YSYEKL. After removal of 3 bases from V and 0 bases from J, the junction contained 5 bases not matched to a gene. CDR3 residues: CASSQRDRLSGNTIYF. The CDR3 bases are TGCGCCAGCAGCCAGCGGGACAGACTCTCTGGAAACACCATATATTTT.

This chain links TRBV12-5 with TRBJ2-5; 7 positions match TRBD2. Germline assignment: CDR1 LGHNT and CDR2 FRNRAP. The CDR3 extends over 14 amino acids. The V gene end was trimmed by 7 bases and the J gene end by 4 bases; junction bases not matched to a gene: 9. CDR3: CASATQGGRETQYF. The CDR3 bases are TGTGCTAGTGCCACCCAGGGAGGGCGAGAGACCCAGTACTTC.

The V gene is TRBV12-3 or TRBV12-4, the J gene TRBJ2-7; D perhaps matches TRBD1 (6 bases). The CDR3 is made up of 13 amino acids. V lost 6 bases to trimming and J lost 2 bases, with 11 bases between them. CDR3 bases: TGTGCCAGCAGCCCTCAGGGGCCCTACGAGCAGTACTTC. Its protein is CASSPQGPYEQYF.

V is TRBV5-1 and J is TRBJ2-1; D may be TRBD2 (6 bases). The germline V gene has CDR1 SGHRS and CDR2 YFSETQ. V lost 6 bases to trimming and J lost 0 bases, with 10 bases between them. The CDR3 consists of 14 residues. The CDR3 reads CASIAVSSYNEQFF. CDR3 coding DNA: TGCGCCAGCATAGCGGTTAGCTCCTACAATGAGCAGTTCTTC.

This clone came up a few times. The V and J genes are TRBV5-4 and TRBJ2-4, with TRBD2 matching over 12 bases. Germline CDR1 SGHNT, CDR2 YYREEE (reference sequence). J lost 1 base, V lost 5 bases, and 7 bases had no gene match. The CDR3 is 17 amino acids. CDR3 sequence: CASSPSGGAWAKNIQYF. CDR3 bases: TGTGCCAGCAGTCCTAGCGGGGGGGCCTGGGCCAAAAACATTCAGTACTTC.

The V and J genes are TRBV28 and TRBJ1-1, with D maybe TRBD1 (6 bases). CDR3 size: 18 residues. The V end lost 1 base, the J end lost 7 bases, and 25 bases lay between the germline ends. Germline-derived CDR1 and CDR2 are MDHEN and SYDVKM. The CDR3 spells CASSLLRGSGVLKGEAFF. The CDR3 bases are TGTGCCAGCAGTTTATTGAGGGGGAGTGGGGTTTTGAAGGGTGAAGCTTTCTTT.

The V gene is TRBV27, the J gene TRBJ2-1, with TRBD1 as a possible D gene (5 bases). Germline V gives CDR1 MNHEY, CDR2 SMNVEV (reference sequence). The CDR3 has 16 amino acids. The germline V and J ends were trimmed by 5 bases and 0 bases, with 14 bases remaining between them. CDR3 bases: TGTGCCAGCAGTGGTTTAGACAGCAGCTCCTACAATGAGCAGTTCTTC. As protein: CASSGLDSSSYNEQFF.

V is TRBV28 and J is TRBJ2-7; TRBD2 might be the D (6 bases). Trimming cost V 3 bases and J 1 base, with 10 bases left between them. CDR3 length equals 14 residues. Germline assignment: CDR1 MDHEN and CDR2 SYDVKM. In nucleotides, the CDR3 is TGTGCCAGCAGTTTGGAGGGGCCATCCTACGAGCAGTACTTC. It translates to CASSLEGPSYEQYF.

The chain is built from TRBV2 and TRBJ1-6, with a tentative D call TRBD1 (5 bases). The germline V and J ends were trimmed by 6 bases and 1 base, with 13 bases remaining between them. There are 16 residues in the CDR3. Germline V CDR1 and CDR2: SNHLY, FYNNEI. This CDR3 reads CASRDPRGSYNSPLHF. CDR3 DNA: TGTGCCAGCAGAGACCCCCGGGGGTCCTATAATTCACCCCTCCACTTT.

The chain joins TRBV4-2 to TRBJ2-5, with D possibly TRBD2 on 5 matching bases. The length of the CDR3 is 17 residues. Germline assignment: CDR1 LGHNA and CDR2 YNFKEQ. Trimming took 1 base from V and 4 from J, leaving 19 bases between them. The CDR3 sequence: CASSQASRGGGTETQYF. CDR3 DNA: TGTGCCAGCAGCCAAGCTTCGAGAGGCGGAGGAACAGAGACCCAGTACTTC.

The V call is TRBV6-5, the J call TRBJ1-2, with a possible D match to TRBD1 (5 bases). The germline gives CDR1 MNHEY, CDR2 SVGAGI. CDR3 length: 13 amino acids. The V end lost 2 bases, the J end lost 8 bases, and 12 bases lay between the germline ends. The chain's CDR3 is CASSYSGGVGYTF. The CDR3 DNA follows: TGTGCCAGCAGTTACAGTGGAGGGGTCGGCTACACCTTC.

This clone appeared a single time. The V gene is TRBV14, the J gene TRBJ2-7; 14 bases are shared with TRBD2. After removal of 0 bases from V and 5 bases from J, the junction contained 3 bases not matched to a gene. The CDR3 is made up of 16 amino acids. CDR1 is SGHDN, CDR2 FVKESK, per germline. The DNA of the CDR3 is TGTGCCAGCAGCCAAGAGGGGGGACTAGCGGGAGACGAGCAGTACTTC. Encoded protein: CASSQEGGLAGDEQYF.

The gene calls are TRBV6-2 or TRBV6-3 and TRBJ2-1; 7 nucleotides align to TRBD2. The CDR3 consists of 16 residues. The V gene's germline CDR1 is MNHEY and CDR2 SVGEGT. V lost 0 bases and J lost 10; bases outside the gene matches: 12. This chain's CDR3 is CASSYSRRAGFQEQFF. As DNA, the CDR3 is TGTGCCAGCAGTTACTCGAGACGAGCGGGGTTTCAGGAGCAGTTCTTC.

This sequence joins TRBV4-1 and TRBJ2-2; TRBD2 matches at 7 bases. The CDR3 has 15 amino acids. Germline CDR1 reads MGHRA; CDR2 reads YSYEKL. Trimming removed 3 bases from V and 1 base from J; junction bases left unmatched: 2. Here the CDR3 DNA reads TGCGCCAGCAGCCACGCTAGCGGGAACACCGGGGAGCTGTTTTTT. Translated, it gives CASSHASGNTGELFF.